Listed here are 31 T cell receptor beta chains from one sample, sequenced in a study of shared T cell receptors in the human thymus. TCRdb's table, derived via immunoSEQ multiplex PCR, lists solely in-frame clones and lacks some. The sample yields 500,000 to 850,000 clones, 87% seen once. Separately, the same data were catalogued under a study of human thymus T cells.

Material for sequencing was thymocytes. Source of these receptors: a boy in the first two years of life with a congenital heart defect.

The V and J genes are TRBV7-6 and TRBJ2-7, with TRBD1 identical over 7 bases. The CDR3 runs 19 residues. With V trimmed by 0 bases and J by 3 bases, 17 bases remained unmatched. Germline loops: CDR1 SGHVS, CDR2 FNYEAQ. The CDR3 nucleotides are TGTGCCAGCAGCTTAGCGGACCGCCAGGACAGGTCTACCCTCTACGAGCAGTACTTC. It translates to CASSLADRQDRSTLYEQYF.

The chain couples TRBV25-1 to TRBJ1-2; 7 bases line up with TRBD1. V shed 5 bases and J 4 bases; nucleotides not matched to a gene: 13. Germline V lookup: CDR1 MGHDK, CDR2 SYGVNS. The CDR3 extends over 16 amino acids. CDR3 sequence (DNA): TGTGCCAGCAGTAGCCGGGACAGCGACCCTGTCTATGGCTACACCTTC. Protein sequence: CASSSRDSDPVYGYTF.

The rearrangement links TRBV9 to TRBJ2-1, with 8 positions matching TRBD2. There are 19 residues in the CDR3. Germline loops: CDR1 SGDLS, CDR2 YYNGEE. The V segment lost 0 bases and the J segment 8 bases; nucleotides outside the gene matches: 19. In DNA, the CDR3 is TGTGCCAGCAGCGTAGTAGTGGGGGGGGAGCGGGAGTGCGTCTATGAGCAGTTCTTC. Amino acids: CASSVVVGGERECVYEQFF.

This sequence joins TRBV27 and TRBJ2-7, with 9 positions matching TRBD1. Germline V gene sequence: CDR1 MNHEY, CDR2 SMNVEV (reference sequence). With 5 bases clipped from V and 6 bases from J, the junction kept 14 bases outside the gene matches. The CDR3 runs to 16 residues. The CDR3 DNA reads as TGTGCCAGCAGTCCCCAGCGGGACAGGGCTTTTGGCGAGCAGTACTTC. It encodes CASSPQRDRAFGEQYF.

The CDR3 coding sequence is TGCGCCAGCAGCGGGTCGGGACTAGATTCCCCAGATACGCAGTATTTT. Its protein is CASSGSGLDSPDTQYF. V and J are TRBV5-1 and TRBJ2-3, with 8 bases identical to TRBD2. The CDR3 totals 16 residues. Germline V gives CDR1 SGHRS, CDR2 YFSETQ. The V and J ends lost 4 bases and 4 bases, in that order; junction bases with no gene match: 11. Supplemented by reference TRBV5-1 and TRBJ2-3, the full variable domain reads KAGVTQTPRYLIKTRGQQVTLSCSPISGHRSVSWYQQTPGQGLQFLFEYFSETQRNKGNFPGRFSGRQFSNSRSEMNVSTLELGDSALYLCASSGSGLDSPDTQYFGPGTRLTVL.

The rearrangement uses TRBV4-3 and TRBJ2-3; TRBD1 is a possible D gene (5 bases). CDR1 LGHNA and CDR2 YSLEER come from the germline V gene. The CDR3 is 15 amino acids. Trimming removed 3 bases from V and 1 base from J, with 11 bases in between. The CDR3 sequence is CASSQGHLGTDTQYF. The CDR3 DNA reads as TGCGCCAGCAGCCAGGGGCATTTGGGCACAGATACGCAGTATTTT.

The chain links TRBV4-3 to TRBJ2-7; 9 bases are shared with TRBD2. Germline V gene lookup returns CDR1 LGHNA and CDR2 YSLEER. V shed 1 base and J 2 bases; nucleotides not matched to a gene: 3. The CDR3 totals 15 residues. In DNA form, the CDR3 reads TGCGCCAGCAGCCAAGTTCTAGCGGGACCCTACGAGCAGTACTTC. Residues: CASSQVLAGPYEQYF.

The J gene is TRBJ1-1, the V gene TRBV13; 9 bases agree with TRBD1. Per the germline V gene, CDR1 is PRHDT and CDR2 is FYEKMQ (reference sequence). The trim removed 3 bases at V and 4 bases at J, leaving 12 bases unmatched. This CDR3 spans 17 amino acids. The CDR3 sequence is CASSFDRDRDRGTEAFF. The CDR3 DNA follows: TGTGCCAGCAGCTTTGACCGGGACAGGGACAGAGGCACTGAAGCTTTCTTT.

The V gene is TRBV6-5, the J gene TRBJ1-2; 10 bases agree with TRBD1. V lost 5 bases to trimming and J lost 3 bases; unmatched junction nucleotides: 6. The CDR3 is 15 amino acids. Germline lookup yields CDR1 MNHEY and CDR2 SVGAGI. This chain's CDR3 is CASSPGQGEDYGYTF. CDR3 DNA: TGTGCCAGCAGTCCAGGACAGGGGGAGGACTATGGCTACACCTTC.

This clone has a single count. V gene TRBV28 combines with J gene TRBJ1-1; 7 bases are a match to TRBD1. V shed 6 bases, J shed 1 base, and the junction held 14 bases outside the gene matches. The CDR3 covers 17 residues. In germline, CDR1 is MDHEN, CDR2 SYDVKM. The CDR3: CASRGARGKLGNTEAFF. As DNA, the CDR3 is TGTGCCAGCAGGGGTGCCAGGGGGAAGTTAGGGAACACTGAAGCTTTCTTT.

This rearrangement joins TRBV6-5 to TRBJ2-1; 10 positions match TRBD2. Germline CDR1 reads MNHEY; CDR2 reads SVGAGI. The J segment lost 6 bases and the V segment lost 3 bases, leaving 5 bases of the junction unmatched. This CDR3 has 15 residues. CDR3 residues: CASSYKREGRNEQFF. For the CDR3, the DNA is TGTGCCAGCAGTTATAAGCGGGAGGGCCGCAATGAGCAGTTCTTC.

V and J are TRBV6-1 and TRBJ1-1; D may be TRBD1 (5 bases). With 4 bases removed from V and 4 bases from J, the gap between germline ends came to 31 bases. The CDR3 sequence is 20 residues long. The germline CDR1 and CDR2 sequences are MNHNS and SASEGT. The CDR3 protein is CASSGNTGGYQGNNITEAFF. The CDR3 DNA follows: TGTGCCAGCAGTGGGAATACAGGCGGATATCAGGGCAACAATATCACTGAAGCTTTCTTT.

J is TRBJ2-7 and V is TRBV5-4, with D possibly being TRBD2 (5 bases). Trimming shortened V by 4 bases and J by 0 bases, and 11 bases separated the two germline ends. CDR1 is SGHNT and CDR2 is YYREEE in the germline V gene (reference sequence). The CDR3 is made up of 14 amino acids. The CDR3: CASSHGVNSYEQYF. CDR3 sequence (DNA): TGTGCCAGCAGCCACGGGGTTAACTCCTACGAGCAGTACTTC.

The genes are TRBV28 and TRBJ2-7; unclear D gene. Trimming removed 6 bases from V and 2 bases from J, with 11 bases in between. Germline CDR1 is MDHEN and CDR2 is SYDVKM. This CDR3 comprises 13 residues. As DNA, the CDR3 is TGTGCCAGCAGGAGAAATCCCACCTACGAGCAGTACTTC. This codes for CASRRNPTYEQYF.

V is TRBV29-1 and J is TRBJ2-3; D is ambiguous. This CDR3 spans 13 amino acids. V was shortened by 5 bases and J by 1 base, with 10 bases between the two germline ends. In germline, CDR1 is SQVTM, CDR2 ANQGSEA. CDR3 sequence (DNA): TGCAGCGTTCCGTCAGGCCGCACAGATACGCAGTATTTT. Amino acids: CSVPSGRTDTQYF.

V usage is TRBV2 and J usage is TRBJ1-1, with TRBD1 as a possible D gene (5 bases). V lost 8 bases, J lost 1 base, and 29 bases lay in between. The CDR3 is 19 residues long. Germline V lookup: CDR1 SNHLY, CDR2 FYNNEI. In DNA, the CDR3 is TGTGCCAGCGTACGTCCGGGGCGGGGGTGCAAGTTAAGGAACACTGAAGCTTTCTTT. Protein: CASVRPGRGCKLRNTEAFF.

V and J are TRBV25-1 and TRBJ1-1, with a weak D call TRBD1 (5 bases). CDR1 and CDR2 from the germline V gene are MGHDK and SYGVNS. The CDR3 has 17 residues. Trimming stripped 1 base from V and 3 bases from J, with 18 bases between. The CDR3 is CASSELGFGGGYTEAFF. In nucleotides, the CDR3 is TGTGCCAGCAGTGAATTAGGCTTTGGGGGAGGGTACACTGAAGCTTTCTTT.

This clone was observed a single time. The V call is TRBV7-2, the J call TRBJ2-3; the match to TRBD1 covers 7 bases. The length of the CDR3 is 17 residues. Looked up from germline, CDR1 is SGHTA and CDR2 is FQGNSA. Unmatched junction bases numbered 9, after V lost 3 bases and J lost 0 bases. In nucleotides, the CDR3 is TGTGCCAGCAGCTTCGGGACAGTGCGAACTAGCACAGATACGCAGTATTTT. This sequence encodes CASSFGTVRTSTDTQYF.

The count of this clone is one. V and J are TRBV7-9 and TRBJ2-7; perhaps TRBD2 as D (6 bases). Germline V CDR1 and CDR2: SEHNR, FQNEAQ (reference sequence). V was cut by 1 base and J by 3 bases, with 16 bases left in between. This CDR3 is built from 16 residues. The CDR3 loop reads CASSLEVAGYLYEQYF. The CDR3, as DNA: TGTGCCAGCAGCTTAGAGGTCGCGGGGTACCTCTACGAGCAGTACTTC.

This rearrangement joins TRBV27 to TRBJ2-1; 7 nucleotides align to TRBD1. Germline-derived CDR1 and CDR2 are MNHEY and SMNVEV (reference sequence). CDR3 length: 15 residues. The V and J ends lost 3 bases and 7 bases, in that order; junction bases with no gene match: 9. The CDR3 is CASSFRTGHRNEQFF. In nucleotides, the CDR3 is TGTGCCAGCAGTTTCCGGACAGGTCATCGGAATGAGCAGTTCTTC.

This rearrangement joins TRBV28 to TRBJ2-7, with D perhaps TRBD1 (6 bases). Trimming shortened V by 0 bases and J by 3 bases, and 12 bases separated the two germline ends. Germline V gene lookup returns CDR1 MDHEN and CDR2 SYDVKM. This CDR3 spans 15 amino acids. The CDR3 sequence is CASSLCQSGHYEQYF. DNA for the CDR3: TGTGCCAGCAGTTTATGCCAGTCGGGACACTACGAGCAGTACTTC.

The rearrangement joins TRBV5-8 to TRBJ2-6; TRBD1 matches 7 bases. The CDR3 is 16 residues long. Per the germline V gene, CDR1 is SGHTS and CDR2 is YDEGEE. V shed 4 bases, J shed 2 bases, and the junction held 6 bases outside the gene matches. The CDR3 sequence: CASSPPGQAGANVLTF. For the CDR3, the DNA is TGTGCCAGCAGCCCTCCTGGACAGGCTGGGGCCAACGTCCTGACTTTC.

This clone was seen just once. V and J are TRBV5-6 and TRBJ2-1, with 8 bases aligning to TRBD2. This CDR3 is built from 15 residues. Unmatched junction bases numbered 3, after V lost 0 bases and J lost 4 bases. CDR1 is SGHDT and CDR2 is YYEEEE in the germline V gene. The chain's CDR3 is CASSLERGGYNEQFF. The CDR3 coding sequence is TGTGCCAGCAGCTTGGAACGGGGGGGATACAATGAGCAGTTCTTC.

This rearrangement joins TRBV9 to TRBJ2-2; 9 bases fit TRBD1. V trimming: 3 bases; J trimming: 4 bases; junction bases outside the gene matches: 10. The V gene's germline CDR1 is SGDLS and CDR2 YYNGEE. The CDR3 extends over 17 amino acids. This chain's CDR3 is CASSEPTGTGCTGELFF. The CDR3 region has the DNA TGTGCCAGCAGCGAACCCACCGGGACAGGGTGCACCGGGGAGCTGTTTTTT.

The rearrangement uses TRBV28 and TRBJ1-5; the match to TRBD1 covers 7 bases. The CDR3 sequence is 16 residues long. V lost 6 bases, J lost 3 bases, and 11 bases stayed unmatched. Germline V gene sequence: CDR1 MDHEN, CDR2 SYDVKM. DNA for the CDR3: TGTGCCAGCAGCTACTGTAAAGGGGGCTACAATCAGCCCCAGCATTTT. Amino acid sequence: CASSYCKGGYNQPQHF.

The rearrangement links TRBV19 to TRBJ1-1; TRBD1 might be the D (6 bases). CDR3 length equals 13 residues. Trimming left V 8 bases short and J 6 bases short, with 16 bases between. Germline values: CDR1 LNHDA, CDR2 SQIVND (reference sequence). The chain's CDR3 is CASYNSQGAEAFF. In nucleotides, the CDR3 is TGTGCCAGTTACAACTCACAGGGCGCTGAAGCTTTCTTT.

This clone has a single count. This chain connects TRBV4-2 to TRBJ2-5, with TRBD2 matching 14 bases. The CDR3 runs 16 residues. From germline, CDR1 is LGHNA and CDR2 YNFKEQ. The junction had 5 bases not matched to a gene; V was cut back by 3 bases and J by 5 bases. The CDR3: CASSQGLAGDGETQYF. The CDR3 bases are TGTGCCAGCAGCCAGGGACTAGCGGGGGATGGGGAGACCCAGTACTTC.

The chain is built from TRBV12-5 and TRBJ2-7, with D maybe TRBD2 (5 bases). Trimming took off 7 bases at V and 3 bases at J, with 16 bases between the two ends. Per germline, CDR1 LGHNT and CDR2 FRNRAP. This CDR3 is 14 amino acids long. The CDR3 region has the DNA TGTGCTAGTGTGTTGGAGGCCATCTACTACGAGCAGTACTTC. Amino acid sequence: CASVLEAIYYEQYF.

This clone was seen more than once but under ten times. This chain joins TRBV4-2 and TRBJ1-5; 7 nucleotides line up with TRBD1. Looked up from germline, CDR1 is LGHNA and CDR2 is YNFKEQ. This CDR3 is 15 amino acids long. J gave up 0 bases and V 1 base, and 0 bases lay outside the gene matches. This CDR3 reads CASSQGQGSNQPQHF. CDR3 bases: TGTGCCAGCAGCCAAGGACAGGGTAGCAATCAGCCCCAGCATTTT.

This clone occurred once. This chain uses TRBV7-9 with TRBJ2-7; 9 bases fit TRBD2. The J segment lost 4 bases and the V segment lost 1 base, leaving 5 bases of the junction unmatched. The length of the CDR3 is 15 residues. Per germline, CDR1 SEHNR and CDR2 FQNEAQ (reference sequence). CDR3 nucleotide sequence: TGTGCCAGCAGCTTAGATCGCGGGAGGGTTTACGAGCAGTACTTC. Translating gives CASSLDRGRVYEQYF. Supplemented by reference TRBV7-9 and TRBJ2-7, the full variable domain reads DTGVSQNPRHKITKRGQNVTFRCDPISEHNRLYWYRQTLGQGPEFLTYFQNEAQLEKSRLLSDRFSAERPKGSFSTLEIQRTEQGDSAMYLCASSLDRGRVYEQYFGPGTRLTVT.

V and J are TRBV15 and TRBJ1-2, with 9 bases fitting TRBD1. CDR3 length equals 17 residues. Germline V gene lookup returns CDR1 LNHNV and CDR2 YYDKDF (reference sequence). J gave up 6 bases and V 0 bases, and 11 bases lay outside the gene matches. The DNA for the CDR3 is TGTGCCACCAGCAGAGAGTTTCCGAGACAGGGGGTGAATGGCTACACCTTC. Translated: CATSREFPRQGVNGYTF.